This TCR beta chain was sequenced in a study of metastatic and nonmetastatic thyroid tumors. Study at large: The study looked at repertoires side by side in blood and in tumor or nodule tissue from malignant and benign thyroid patients.

Until they underwent thyroid surgery, no patient had received any treatment. Study results and caveats: Malignant tumors reportedly showed significantly higher TCR beta diversity than benign nodules in both blood and tumor.

This clone has a count of ten or more. Its target is not known. With 0 bases removed from V and 1 base from J, the gap between germline ends came to 10 bases. CDR3 length equals 16 residues. In germline, CDR1 is MNHEY, CDR2 SVGEGT. TCRdb re-clonotyped the PCR reads through MiXCR. The profile shows approximately 28,000 clones, approximately 15% of them singletons. The rearrangement uses TRBV6-2 or TRBV6-3 and TRBJ2-4; D is unclear. Sequencing was done on a sample of blood. This TCR came from a male donor with papillary thyroid cancer or a benign thyroid nodule (not recorded which). Some clones in this sample may be carry-over from other donors' samples. CDR3 in amino acids: CASSYSPAGAKNIQYF. Written as DNA, the CDR3 is TGTGCCAGCAGTTACTCGCCTGCTGGGGCCAAAAACATTCAGTACTTC.